These 9 T cell receptor beta chains originate from one sample sequenced in a study of molecular identifiers for immune sequencing clone quantification (dated by TCRdb to the late 2010s). The library was built by means of PCR. The instrument was a NextSeq 500. The public reads were reanalyzed by TCRdb: fastp trimming at Q25, MiXCR alignment, in-frame beta chains only. Rows with one shared CDR3 protein collapse into an entry with the most common genes and DNA. The sample table shows roughly 630,000 distinct CDR3 sequences, and 25% are seen once. The ten largest clones represent roughly 0.83% of the sample. Sequencing was done on a sample of naive CD8+ T cells from blood, with Jurkat cell RNA spiked in. The cell subset or site label of this sample denotes: FACS-sorted CD8+CD4-CCR7+CD45RA+ naive T cells. These receptors originate from a human donor in good health. Some libraries in this study had Jurkat cell RNA spiked in.

This clonotype was counted at least ten times. The chain recombines TRBV7-2 with TRBJ1-1, with unresolved D. CDR1 SGHTA and CDR2 FQGNSA come from the germline V gene. The V end lost 2 bases, the J end lost 0 bases, and 7 bases lay between the germline ends. This CDR3 comprises 14 residues. The CDR3 DNA is TGTGCCAGCAGCTTACGGAACATGAACACTGAAGCTTTCTTT. Translated: CASSLRNMNTEAFF.

The count of this clonotype is one. At one of its ends the junction is not consistent with the germline gene, which may arise from a read error. The chain carries TRBV7-9 and TRBJ1-5; the match to TRBD1 covers 7 bases. The CDR3 has 15 residues. Germline lookup yields CDR1 SEHNR and CDR2 FQNEAQ (reference sequence). In nucleotides, the CDR3 is TGTGCCAGCAGCTTGACAGGGTCCTTAAATCAGCCCCCGCATTTT. This translates into CASSLTGSLNQPPHF.

This clonotype occurred many times. The rearrangement uses TRBV7-2 and TRBJ2-1; a weak D match, TRBD1 (6 bases). The CDR3 covers 15 residues. The ends were cut back, 3 bases at V and 2 bases at J, with 11 bases in the middle. CDR1 is SGHTA, CDR2 FQGNSA, per germline. This CDR3 is CASSFLGATYNEQFF. The CDR3 DNA reads as TGTGCCAGCAGCTTCTTGGGGGCTACCTACAATGAGCAGTTCTTC.

This clonotype has at least ten counts. The chain carries TRBV27 and TRBJ2-3; 8 nucleotides line up with TRBD2. Germline CDR1 is MNHEY and CDR2 is SMNVEV (reference sequence). V lost 7 bases to trimming and J lost 2 bases; unmatched junction nucleotides: 11. This CDR3 is 16 amino acids long. The CDR3 DNA sequence: TGTGCCAGCACAAATTTAGCGGGAAGAAACACAGATACGCAGTATTTT. It encodes CASTNLAGRNTDTQYF.

The chain combines TRBV10-3 with TRBJ2-7; D is ambiguous. Germline lookup yields CDR1 ENHRY and CDR2 SYGVKD. CDR3 length equals 14 residues. Trimming stripped 4 bases from V and 2 bases from J, with 12 bases between. CDR3 residues: CAISGSMKTYEQYF. Written as DNA, the CDR3 is TGTGCCATCAGTGGAAGCATGAAGACCTACGAGCAGTACTTC.

Many counts were recorded for this clonotype. This chain uses TRBV19 with TRBJ1-1, with 7 bases fitting TRBD1. The CDR3 runs 13 residues. CDR1 is LNHDA, CDR2 SQIVND, per germline (reference sequence). V was pared by 4 bases and J by 7 bases, with 6 bases of the junction left unmatched. The CDR3 spells CASSTSTGSEAFF. The DNA of the CDR3 is TGTGCCAGTAGTACCTCGACAGGGAGTGAAGCTTTCTTT.

Worth noting for this clonotype: This may arise from a read error, as a much more abundant clone is one base away. V is TRBV28 and J is TRBJ2-1; 7 nucleotides agree with TRBD2. There are 18 residues in the CDR3. The germline V gene has CDR1 MDHEN and CDR2 SYDVKM. CDR3 DNA sequence: TGTGCCTGCAGTTTAAGTCCCCTGCGGGAGAGCTCCTACAATGAGCAGTTCTTC. As protein: CACSLSPLRESSYNEQFF. The variable domain in full, completed from reference TRBV28 and TRBJ2-1, reads DVKVTQSSRYLVKRTGEKVFLECVQDMDHENMFWYRQDPGLGLRLIYFSYDVKMKEKGDIPEGYSVSREKKERFSLILESASTNQTSMYLCACSLSPLRESSYNEQFFGPGTRLTVL.

This clonotype has more than one count but fewer than ten. J is TRBJ2-1 and V is TRBV27; tentative D call: TRBD2 (6 bases). Germline CDR1 MNHEY, CDR2 SMNVEV (reference sequence). CDR3 size: 11 residues. Trimming took 8 bases from V and 13 from J, leaving 15 bases between them. In nucleotides, the CDR3 is TGTGCCAGCCGATCCGGGACTGCCCAGTTCTTC. Protein product: CASRSGTAQFF.

This clonotype was recorded many times. The chain couples TRBV5-5 to TRBJ2-3, with a tentative D call TRBD2 (6 bases). CDR3 length equals 16 residues. Trimming pared 10 bases from V and 2 bases from J, leaving 23 bases between. The V gene's germline CDR1 is SGHKS and CDR2 YYEKEE (reference sequence). The DNA of the CDR3 is TGTGCCGGAGGGGAAGGGGACCCACCTTTCACAGATACGCAGTATTTT. Its protein is CAGGEGDPPFTDTQYF.